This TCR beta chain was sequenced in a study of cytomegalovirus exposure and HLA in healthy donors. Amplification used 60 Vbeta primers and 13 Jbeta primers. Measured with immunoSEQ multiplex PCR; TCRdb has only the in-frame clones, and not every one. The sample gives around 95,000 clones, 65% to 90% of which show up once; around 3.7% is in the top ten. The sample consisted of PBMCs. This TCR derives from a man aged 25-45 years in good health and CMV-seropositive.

As DNA, the CDR3 is TGTGCCAGCACCCGGACAGGGGCCCACGAGCAGTACTTC. It yields the protein CASTRTGAHEQYF. The chain combines TRBV27 with TRBJ2-7; 9 bases match TRBD1. This CDR3 has 13 residues. Per the germline V gene, CDR1 is MNHEY and CDR2 is SMNVEV (reference sequence). The V gene end was trimmed by 7 bases and the J gene end by 5 bases; junction bases not matched to a gene: 6.